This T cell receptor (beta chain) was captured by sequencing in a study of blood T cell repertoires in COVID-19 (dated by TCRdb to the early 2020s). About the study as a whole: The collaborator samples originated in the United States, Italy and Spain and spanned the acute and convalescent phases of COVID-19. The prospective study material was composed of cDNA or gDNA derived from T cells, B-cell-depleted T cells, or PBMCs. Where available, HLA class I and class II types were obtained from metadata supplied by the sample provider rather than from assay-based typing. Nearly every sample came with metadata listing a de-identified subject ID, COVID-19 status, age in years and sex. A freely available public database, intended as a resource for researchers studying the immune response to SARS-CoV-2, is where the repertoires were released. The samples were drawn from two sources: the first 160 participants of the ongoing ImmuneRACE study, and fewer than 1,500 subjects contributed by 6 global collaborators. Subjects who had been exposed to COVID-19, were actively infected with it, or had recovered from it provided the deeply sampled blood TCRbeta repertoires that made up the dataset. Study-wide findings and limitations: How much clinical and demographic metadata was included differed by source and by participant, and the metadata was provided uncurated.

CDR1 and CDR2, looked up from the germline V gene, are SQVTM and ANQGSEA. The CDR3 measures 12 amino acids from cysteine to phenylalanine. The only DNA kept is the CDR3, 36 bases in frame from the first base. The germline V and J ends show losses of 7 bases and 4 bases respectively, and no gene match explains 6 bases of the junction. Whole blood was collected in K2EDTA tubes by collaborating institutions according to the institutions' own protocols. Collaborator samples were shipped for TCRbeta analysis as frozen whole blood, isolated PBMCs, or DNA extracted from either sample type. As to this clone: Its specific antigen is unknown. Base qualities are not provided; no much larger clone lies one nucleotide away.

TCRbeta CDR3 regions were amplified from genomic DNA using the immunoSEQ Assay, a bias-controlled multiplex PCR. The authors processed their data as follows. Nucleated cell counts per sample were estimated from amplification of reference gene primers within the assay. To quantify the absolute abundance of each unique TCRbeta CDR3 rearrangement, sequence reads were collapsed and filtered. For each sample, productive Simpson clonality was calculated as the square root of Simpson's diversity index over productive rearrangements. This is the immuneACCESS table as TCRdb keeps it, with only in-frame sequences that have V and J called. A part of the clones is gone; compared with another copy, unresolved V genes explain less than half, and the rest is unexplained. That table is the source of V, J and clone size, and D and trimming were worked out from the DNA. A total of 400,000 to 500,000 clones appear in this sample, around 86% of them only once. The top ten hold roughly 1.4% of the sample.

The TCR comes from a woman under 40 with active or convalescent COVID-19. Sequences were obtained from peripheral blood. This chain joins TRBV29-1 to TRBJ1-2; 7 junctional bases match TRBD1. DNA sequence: TGCAGCGGAGGGACAGAGGGCTATGGCTACACCTTC. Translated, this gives CSGGTEGYGYTF.